The 14 T cell receptor beta chains in this list originate from one sample, sequenced in a study of vaccination effects on CD4 cells after COVID-19. Under the ViraFEST assay, PBMC were stimulated with viral peptide pools so that antigen-specific CD4+ T cells expanded. Sequencing was performed afterwards. Researchers isolated CD4+ T cells once approximately ten days of culture had elapsed. The antigens these receptors bind are not known. Using immunoSEQ multiplex PCR, the repertoire was profiled, and TCRdb retains in-frame clones only, with some absent. The repertoire has about 7,400 clones, 65% to 80% of them found once; the top ten carry 10% to 15%. This sample comprised CD4+ T cells from PBMCs cultured with HCoV-229E spike peptides, obtained before COVID-19 vaccination. All receptors derive from a human donor who received a COVID-19 vaccine.

The chain uses TRBV28 and TRBJ1-2; D may be TRBD1 (5 bases). Germline assignment: CDR1 MDHEN and CDR2 SYDVKM. The germline V and J ends were trimmed by 5 bases and 4 bases, with 17 bases remaining between them. The CDR3 is made up of 15 amino acids. This CDR3 is CASSARRQRTYGYTF. DNA of the CDR3: TGTGCCAGCAGTGCCCGTCGACAGAGAACCTATGGCTACACCTTC.

This chain joins TRBV19 and TRBJ2-2; 8 nucleotides line up with TRBD1. The V gene's germline CDR1 is LNHDA and CDR2 SQIVND (reference sequence). Unmatched junction bases numbered 8, after V lost 9 bases and J lost 2 bases. The CDR3 loop spans 15 amino acids. CDR3 nucleotides: TGTGCCAGCAGGAGACAGGGGCCAAACACCGGGGAGCTGTTTTTT. It encodes CASRRQGPNTGELFF.

This chain connects TRBV4-1 to TRBJ1-1; 7 bases line up with TRBD1. Trimming at V came to 0 bases and at J to 2 bases, leaving 9 bases not matched to a gene. The CDR3 contains 17 residues. The germline CDR1 and CDR2 sequences are MGHRA and YSYEKL. The CDR3 sequence: CASSQDPTGTANTEAFF. In DNA, the CDR3 is TGCGCCAGCAGCCAAGATCCAACCGGGACAGCAAACACTGAAGCTTTCTTT.

The chain combines TRBV10-3 with TRBJ2-1; 8 bases agree with TRBD2. This CDR3 is built from 16 residues. With V trimmed by 6 bases and J by 4 bases, 11 bases remained unmatched. CDR1 and CDR2 (germline): ENHRY, SYGVKD. This CDR3 reads CAISDSGAGGYNEQFF. Written as DNA, the CDR3 is TGTGCCATCAGCGACTCCGGGGCGGGAGGTTACAATGAGCAGTTCTTC.

This clone was found a few times. The chain links TRBV6-1 to TRBJ2-7; D is possibly TRBD2 (7 bases). CDR3 length: 15 amino acids. The V end was cut by 2 bases, the J end by 2 bases, with 13 bases between. Germline-derived CDR1 and CDR2 are MNHNS and SASEGT. The CDR3 loop reads CASSEFGGAPYEQYF. The CDR3 DNA is TGTGCCAGCAGTGAATTTGGGGGGGCCCCCTACGAGCAGTACTTC.

This clone was observed a handful of times. The CDR3 region is CASSPGTGATNEKLFF. The CDR3 DNA sequence: TGTGCCAGCAGTCCCGGGACAGGGGCTACTAATGAAAAACTGTTTTTT. This chain connects TRBV3-1 (or the pseudogene TRBV3-2) to TRBJ1-4; 10 nucleotides line up with TRBD1. J gave up 2 bases and V 6 bases, and 6 bases lay outside the gene matches. The CDR3 sequence is 16 residues long. Germline assignment: CDR1 LGHDT and CDR2 YNNKEL (reference sequence).

This clone was observed a handful of times. The chain has TRBV7-2 and TRBJ1-6; D perhaps matches TRBD1 (6 bases). This CDR3 has 13 residues. Germline CDR1 SGHTA, CDR2 FQGNSA. Trimming stripped 6 bases from V and 10 bases from J, with 13 bases between. The CDR3 region is CASSTGLRSPLHF. DNA for the CDR3: TGTGCCAGCAGTACAGGGTTACGATCACCCCTCCACTTT.

This chain connects TRBV10-3 to TRBJ2-1; the D is unclear. Trimming left V 6 bases short and J 6 bases short, with 18 bases between. This CDR3 contains 15 residues. The germline V gene has CDR1 ENHRY and CDR2 SYGVKD. The CDR3 reads CAISTNLDPLNEQFF. The CDR3 nucleotides are TGTGCCATCAGCACCAACCTCGACCCACTCAATGAGCAGTTCTTC.

This chain uses TRBV6-1 with TRBJ1-2; 11 bases agree with TRBD1. This CDR3 has 14 residues. The ends lost 7 bases at V and 7 bases at J; junction bases unmatched: 8. In germline, CDR1 is MNHNS, CDR2 SASEGT. CDR3 DNA sequence: TGTGCCAGCATACTGGACAGGGGGCGTTTTGGCTACACCTTC. This translates into CASILDRGRFGYTF.

This chain connects TRBV3-1 (or the pseudogene TRBV3-2) to TRBJ2-4; TRBD2 is a possible D gene (5 bases). The germline CDR1 and CDR2 sequences are LGHDT and YNNKEL (reference sequence). The CDR3 runs to 16 residues. V was clipped by 1 base and J by 1 base, with 11 bases between them. The CDR3 region is CASSQARTGAKNIQYF. The CDR3 DNA reads as TGTGCCAGCAGCCAAGCCCGGACGGGGGCCAAAAACATTCAGTACTTC.

The chain couples TRBV28 to TRBJ2-1; TRBD2 agrees at 12 bases. This CDR3 region has 15 residues. Germline V gene sequence: CDR1 MDHEN, CDR2 SYDVKM. The V gene end was trimmed by 5 bases and the J gene end by 9 bases; junction bases not matched to a gene: 8. The CDR3 is CASSKRLAGVSEQFF. The CDR3 nucleotides are TGTGCCAGCAGTAAGAGACTAGCGGGAGTCAGTGAGCAGTTCTTC. The complete variable domain, with remaining parts taken from reference TRBV28 and TRBJ2-1, reads DVKVTQSSRYLVKRTGEKVFLECVQDMDHENMFWYRQDPGLGLRLIYFSYDVKMKEKGDIPEGYSVSREKKERFSLILESASTNQTSMYLCASSKRLAGVSEQFFGPGTRLTVL.

The V gene is TRBV6-5, the J gene TRBJ1-3; D ambiguous. Per germline, CDR1 MNHEY and CDR2 SVGAGI. This CDR3 is built from 16 residues. V gave up 2 bases and J gave up 4 bases, with 15 bases separating them. CDR3 region: CASSYKQSSVGNTIYF. Here the CDR3 DNA reads TGTGCCAGCAGTTACAAACAGTCGAGTGTCGGAAACACCATATATTTT.

The rearrangement links TRBV29-1 to TRBJ1-2, with D possibly matching TRBD1 (5 bases). The V gene's germline CDR1 is SQVTM and CDR2 ANQGSEA. The V end lost 1 base, the J end lost 4 bases, and 7 bases lay between the germline ends. This CDR3 has 12 residues. The CDR3 nucleotides read TGCAGCGTTGAAGGGGGCTTCTATGGCTACACCTTC. Amino acid sequence: CSVEGGFYGYTF.

The rearrangement uses TRBV11-2 and TRBJ2-1; 8 bases map to TRBD1. The CDR3 extends over 15 amino acids. Trimming at V came to 4 bases and at J to 7 bases, leaving 9 bases not matched to a gene. Per germline, CDR1 SGHAT and CDR2 FQNNGV. The CDR3 DNA is TGTGCCAGCAGCTCCCAGATCACAGGGGGTAATGAGCAGTTCTTC. Translated: CASSSQITGGNEQFF.